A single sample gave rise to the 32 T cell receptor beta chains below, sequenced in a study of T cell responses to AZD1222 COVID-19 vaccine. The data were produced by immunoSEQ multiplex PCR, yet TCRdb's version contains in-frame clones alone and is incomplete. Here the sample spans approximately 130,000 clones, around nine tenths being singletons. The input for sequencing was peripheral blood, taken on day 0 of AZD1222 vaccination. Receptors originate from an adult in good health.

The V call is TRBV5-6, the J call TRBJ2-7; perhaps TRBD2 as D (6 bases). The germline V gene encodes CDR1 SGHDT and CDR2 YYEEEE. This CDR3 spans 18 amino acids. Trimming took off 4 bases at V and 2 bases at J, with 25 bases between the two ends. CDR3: CASSRRRDGRPYPYEQYF. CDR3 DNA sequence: TGTGCCAGCAGCCGCCGGAGGGACGGCAGGCCATACCCCTACGAGCAGTACTTC.

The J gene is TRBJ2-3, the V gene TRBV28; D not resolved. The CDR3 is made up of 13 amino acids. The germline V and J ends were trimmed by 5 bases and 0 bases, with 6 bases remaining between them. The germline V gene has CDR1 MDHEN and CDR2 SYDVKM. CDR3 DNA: TGTGCCAGCAGTCCTCCTAGCACAGATACGCAGTATTTT. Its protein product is CASSPPSTDTQYF.

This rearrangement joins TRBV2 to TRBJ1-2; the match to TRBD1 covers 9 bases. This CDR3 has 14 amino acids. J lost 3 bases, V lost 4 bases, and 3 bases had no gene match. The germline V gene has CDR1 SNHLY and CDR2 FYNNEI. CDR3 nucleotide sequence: TGTGCCAGCAGTGCGGGACAGGGAGACTATGGCTACACCTTC. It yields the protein CASSAGQGDYGYTF.

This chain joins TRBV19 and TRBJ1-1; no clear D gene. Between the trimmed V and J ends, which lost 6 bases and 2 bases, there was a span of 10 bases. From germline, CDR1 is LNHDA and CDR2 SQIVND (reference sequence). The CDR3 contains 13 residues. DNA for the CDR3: TGTGCCAGTAGCCTCACATCTAACACTGAAGCTTTCTTT. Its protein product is CASSLTSNTEAFF.

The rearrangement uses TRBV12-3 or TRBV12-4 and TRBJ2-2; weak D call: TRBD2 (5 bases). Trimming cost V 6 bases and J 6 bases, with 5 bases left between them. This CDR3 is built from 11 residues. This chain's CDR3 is CASRRAGELFF. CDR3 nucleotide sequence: TGTGCCAGCAGGCGGGCCGGGGAGCTGTTTTTT.

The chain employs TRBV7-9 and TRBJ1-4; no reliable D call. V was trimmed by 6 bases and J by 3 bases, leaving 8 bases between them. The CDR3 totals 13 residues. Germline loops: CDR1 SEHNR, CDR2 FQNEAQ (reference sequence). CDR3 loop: CASSPTPNEKLFF. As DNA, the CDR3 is TGTGCCAGCAGTCCCACACCTAATGAAAAACTGTTTTTT.

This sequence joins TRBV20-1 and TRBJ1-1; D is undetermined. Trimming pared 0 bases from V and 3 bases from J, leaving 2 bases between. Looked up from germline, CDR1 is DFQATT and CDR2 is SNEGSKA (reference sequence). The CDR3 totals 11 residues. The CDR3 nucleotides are TGCAGTGCTAGAGAGGACACTGAAGCTTTCTTT. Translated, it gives CSAREDTEAFF.

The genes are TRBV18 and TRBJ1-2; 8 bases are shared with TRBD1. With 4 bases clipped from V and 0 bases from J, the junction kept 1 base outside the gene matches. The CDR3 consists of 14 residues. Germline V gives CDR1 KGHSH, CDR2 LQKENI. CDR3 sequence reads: CASSRGQANYGYTF. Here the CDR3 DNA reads TGTGCCAGCTCACGGGGACAGGCTAACTATGGCTACACCTTC.

CDR3 DNA: TGTGCCAGCAGCATTGCCGGGACATGGGATTACGAGCAGTACTTC. Translated, it gives CASSIAGTWDYEQYF. This chain links TRBV9 with TRBJ2-7, with TRBD1 as a possible D gene (6 bases). V was cut by 4 bases and J by 4 bases, with 18 bases left in between. The CDR3 totals 15 residues. The germline V gene has CDR1 SGDLS and CDR2 YYNGEE.

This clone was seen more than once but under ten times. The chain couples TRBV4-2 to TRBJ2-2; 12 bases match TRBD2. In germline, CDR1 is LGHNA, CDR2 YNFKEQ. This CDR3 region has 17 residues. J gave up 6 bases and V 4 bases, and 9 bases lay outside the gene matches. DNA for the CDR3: TGTGCCAGCAGCCGTCCCTCCGGGACTAGCGGGTCCGGGGAGCTGTTTTTT. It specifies CASSRPSGTSGSGELFF.

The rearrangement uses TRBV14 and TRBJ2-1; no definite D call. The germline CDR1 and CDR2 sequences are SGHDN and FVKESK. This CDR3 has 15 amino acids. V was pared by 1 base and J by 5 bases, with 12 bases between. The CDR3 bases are TGTGCCAGCAGCCAAGTGGGCCTAATACACAATGAGCAGTTCTTC. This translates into CASSQVGLIHNEQFF.

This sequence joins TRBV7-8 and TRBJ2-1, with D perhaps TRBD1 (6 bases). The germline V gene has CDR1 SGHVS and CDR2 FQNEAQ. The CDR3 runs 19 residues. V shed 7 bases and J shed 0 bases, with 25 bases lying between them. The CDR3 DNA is TGTGCCAGCACCAAAATCCCAGGGGCTTTTACGAACTCCTACAATGAGCAGTTCTTC. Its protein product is CASTKIPGAFTNSYNEQFF.

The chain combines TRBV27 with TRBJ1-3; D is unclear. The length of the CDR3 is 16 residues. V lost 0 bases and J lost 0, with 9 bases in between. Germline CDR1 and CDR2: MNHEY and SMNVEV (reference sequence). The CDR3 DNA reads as TGTGCCAGCAGTTTATCCAGCCCTGTCTCTGGAAACACCATATATTTT. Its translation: CASSLSSPVSGNTIYF.

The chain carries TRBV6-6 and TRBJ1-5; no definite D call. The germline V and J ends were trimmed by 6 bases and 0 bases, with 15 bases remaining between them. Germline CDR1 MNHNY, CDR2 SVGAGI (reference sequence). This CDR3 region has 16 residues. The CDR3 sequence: CASRNTDGVSNQPQHF. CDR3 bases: TGTGCCAGCAGAAACACGGACGGAGTTAGCAATCAGCCCCAGCATTTT.

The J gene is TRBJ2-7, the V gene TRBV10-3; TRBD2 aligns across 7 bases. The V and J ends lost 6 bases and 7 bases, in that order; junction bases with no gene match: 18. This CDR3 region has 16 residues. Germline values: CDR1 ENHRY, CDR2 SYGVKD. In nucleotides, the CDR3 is TGTGCCATCAGGGACCAAGGTGGCGGGAGAACGTGGGAGCAGTACTTC. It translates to CAIRDQGGGRTWEQYF.

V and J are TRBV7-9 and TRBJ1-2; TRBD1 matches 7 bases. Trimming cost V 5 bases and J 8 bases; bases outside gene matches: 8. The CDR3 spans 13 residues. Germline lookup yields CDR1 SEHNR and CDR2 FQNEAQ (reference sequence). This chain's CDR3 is CASSSDRARGYTF. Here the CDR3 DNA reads TGTGCCAGCAGCAGCGACAGGGCTAGGGGCTACACCTTC.

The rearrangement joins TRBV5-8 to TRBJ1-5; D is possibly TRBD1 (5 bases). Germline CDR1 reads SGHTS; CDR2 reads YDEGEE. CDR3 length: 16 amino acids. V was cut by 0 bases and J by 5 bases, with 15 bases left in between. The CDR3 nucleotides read TGTGCCAGCAGCTTGGCTACAGGTCCCCCACATCAGCCCCAGCATTTT. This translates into CASSLATGPPHQPQHF.

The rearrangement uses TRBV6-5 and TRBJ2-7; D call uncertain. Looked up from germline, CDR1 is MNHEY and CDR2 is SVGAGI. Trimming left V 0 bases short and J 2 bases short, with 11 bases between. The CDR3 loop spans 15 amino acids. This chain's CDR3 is CASSYSTAKAYEQYF. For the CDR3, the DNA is TGTGCCAGCAGTTACTCGACCGCCAAAGCCTACGAGCAGTACTTC.

CDR3 sequence (DNA): TGTGCCACCGAGGACCTCTACAATGAGCAGTTCTTC. Amino acids: CATEDLYNEQFF. The chain has TRBV24-1 and TRBJ2-1; D remains unclear. Germline V gene data show CDR1 as KGHDR and CDR2 as SFDVKD. CDR3 size: 12 residues. V lost 9 bases, J lost 3 bases, and 8 bases lay in between.

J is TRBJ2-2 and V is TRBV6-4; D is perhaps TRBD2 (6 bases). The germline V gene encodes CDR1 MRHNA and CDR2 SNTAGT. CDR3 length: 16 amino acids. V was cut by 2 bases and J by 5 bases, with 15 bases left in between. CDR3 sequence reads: CASSDGSAGDTGELFF. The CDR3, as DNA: TGTGCCAGCAGTGACGGTTCAGCGGGTGATACCGGGGAGCTGTTTTTT.

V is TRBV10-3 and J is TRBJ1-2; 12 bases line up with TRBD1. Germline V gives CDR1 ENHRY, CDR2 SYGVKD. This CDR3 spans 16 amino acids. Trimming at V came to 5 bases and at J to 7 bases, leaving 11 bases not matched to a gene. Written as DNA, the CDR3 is TGTGCCATCAGTTTGGGCCTGGGACAGGGGGCCGGTGGCTACACCTTC. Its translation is CAISLGLGQGAGGYTF.

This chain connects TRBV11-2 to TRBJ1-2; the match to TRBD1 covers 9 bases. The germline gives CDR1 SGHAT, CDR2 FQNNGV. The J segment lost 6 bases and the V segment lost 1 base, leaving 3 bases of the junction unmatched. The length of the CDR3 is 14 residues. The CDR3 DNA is TGTGCCAGCAGCTTAGTAGGGGACAGGGATGGCTACACCTTC. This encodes CASSLVGDRDGYTF. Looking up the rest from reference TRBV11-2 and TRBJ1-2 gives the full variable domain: EAGVAQSPRYKIIEKRQSVAFWCNPISGHATLYWYQQILGQGPKLLIQFQNNGVVDDSQLPKDRFSAERLKGVDSTLKIQPAKLEDSAVYLCASSLVGDRDGYTFGSGTRLTVV.

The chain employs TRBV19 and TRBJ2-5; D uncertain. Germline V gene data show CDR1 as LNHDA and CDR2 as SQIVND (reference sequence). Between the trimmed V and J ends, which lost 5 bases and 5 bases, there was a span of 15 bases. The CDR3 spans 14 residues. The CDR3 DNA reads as TGTGCCAGTAGTCCCCAAATGCTTTCCGAGACCCAGTACTTC. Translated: CASSPQMLSETQYF.

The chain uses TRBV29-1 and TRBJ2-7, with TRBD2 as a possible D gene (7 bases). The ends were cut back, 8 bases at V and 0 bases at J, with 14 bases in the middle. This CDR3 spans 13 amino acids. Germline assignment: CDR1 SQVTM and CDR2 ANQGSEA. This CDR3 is CSRAGASSYEQYF. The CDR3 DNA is TGCAGCCGCGCGGGGGCCAGCTCCTACGAGCAGTACTTC.

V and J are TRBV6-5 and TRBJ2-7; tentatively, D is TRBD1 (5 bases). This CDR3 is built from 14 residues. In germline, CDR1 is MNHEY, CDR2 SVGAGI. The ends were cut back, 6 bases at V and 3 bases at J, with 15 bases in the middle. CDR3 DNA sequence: TGTGCCAGCAGGGACACCGCCAGGGACTACGAGCAGTACTTC. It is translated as CASRDTARDYEQYF.

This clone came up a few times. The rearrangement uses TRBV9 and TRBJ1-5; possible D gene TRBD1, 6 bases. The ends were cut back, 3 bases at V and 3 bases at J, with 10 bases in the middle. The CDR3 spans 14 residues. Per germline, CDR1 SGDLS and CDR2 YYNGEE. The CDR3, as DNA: TGTGCCAGCAGCGAACAGGGCTCCAATCAGCCCCAGCATTTT. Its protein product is CASSEQGSNQPQHF.

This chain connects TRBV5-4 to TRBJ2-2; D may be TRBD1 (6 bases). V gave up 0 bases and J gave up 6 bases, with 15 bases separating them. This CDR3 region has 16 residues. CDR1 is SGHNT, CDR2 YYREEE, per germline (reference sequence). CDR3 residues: CASSLVGRGIAGELFF. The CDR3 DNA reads TGTGCCAGCAGCTTGGTGGGCAGGGGTATAGCCGGGGAGCTGTTTTTT.

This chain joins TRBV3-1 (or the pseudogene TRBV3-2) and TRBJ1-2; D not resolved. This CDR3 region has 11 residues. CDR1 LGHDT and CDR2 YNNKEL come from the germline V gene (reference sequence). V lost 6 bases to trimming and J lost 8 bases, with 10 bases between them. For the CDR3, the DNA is TGTGCCAGCAGACACCTCGGGGGCTACACCTTC. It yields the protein CASRHLGGYTF.

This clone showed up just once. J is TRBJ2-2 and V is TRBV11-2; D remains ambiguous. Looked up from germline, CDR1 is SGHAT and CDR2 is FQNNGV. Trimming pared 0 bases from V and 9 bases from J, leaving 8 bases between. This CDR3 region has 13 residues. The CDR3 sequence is CASSLDRHRELFF. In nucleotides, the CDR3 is TGTGCCAGCAGCTTAGACCGCCACCGGGAGCTGTTTTTT. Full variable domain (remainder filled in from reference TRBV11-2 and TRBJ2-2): EAGVAQSPRYKIIEKRQSVAFWCNPISGHATLYWYQQILGQGPKLLIQFQNNGVVDDSQLPKDRFSAERLKGVDSTLKIQPAKLEDSAVYLCASSLDRHRELFFGEGSRLTVL.

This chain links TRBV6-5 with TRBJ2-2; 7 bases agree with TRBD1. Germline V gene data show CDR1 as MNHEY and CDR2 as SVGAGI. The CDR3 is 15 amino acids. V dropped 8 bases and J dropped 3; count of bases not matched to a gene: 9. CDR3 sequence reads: CASRPGQHYTGELFF. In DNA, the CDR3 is TGTGCCAGCCGACCGGGACAGCACTACACCGGGGAGCTGTTTTTT.

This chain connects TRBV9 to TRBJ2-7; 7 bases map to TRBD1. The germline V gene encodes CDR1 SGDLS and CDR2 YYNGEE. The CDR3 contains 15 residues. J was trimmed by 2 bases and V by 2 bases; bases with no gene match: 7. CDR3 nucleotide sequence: TGTGCCAGCAGCGTGGGGACAGCCAAGACCTACGAGCAGTACTTC. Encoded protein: CASSVGTAKTYEQYF.

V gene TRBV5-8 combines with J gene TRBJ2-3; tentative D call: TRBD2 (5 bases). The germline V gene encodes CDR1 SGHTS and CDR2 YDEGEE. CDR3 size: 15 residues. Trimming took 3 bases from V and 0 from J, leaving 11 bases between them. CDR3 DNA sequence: TGTGCCAGCAGCTCTTCGGGGTATAGCACAGATACGCAGTATTTT. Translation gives CASSSSGYSTDTQYF.